This T cell receptor beta chain came from a study of T cell changes during pregnancy in multiple sclerosis. Using immunoSEQ multiplex PCR, the repertoire was profiled, and TCRdb retains in-frame clones only, with some absent. The sample holds approximately 61,000 clones, approximately 86% seen once. The CDR3 consists of 15 residues. Per germline, CDR1 LNHDA and CDR2 SQIVND (reference sequence). Deletions cut 7 bases from V and 3 bases from J, with 18 bases between. The chain couples TRBV19 to TRBJ1-2; possibly TRBD1 for D (6 bases). Sequences were derived from peripheral blood, sampled in the first trimester of pregnancy. The receptor was isolated from a female donor with multiple sclerosis, enrolled in a pregnancy study. The CDR3 reads CASTPRGASYYGYTF. CDR3 in DNA: TGTGCCAGTACCCCCCGGGGGGCCTCTTACTATGGCTACACCTTC.